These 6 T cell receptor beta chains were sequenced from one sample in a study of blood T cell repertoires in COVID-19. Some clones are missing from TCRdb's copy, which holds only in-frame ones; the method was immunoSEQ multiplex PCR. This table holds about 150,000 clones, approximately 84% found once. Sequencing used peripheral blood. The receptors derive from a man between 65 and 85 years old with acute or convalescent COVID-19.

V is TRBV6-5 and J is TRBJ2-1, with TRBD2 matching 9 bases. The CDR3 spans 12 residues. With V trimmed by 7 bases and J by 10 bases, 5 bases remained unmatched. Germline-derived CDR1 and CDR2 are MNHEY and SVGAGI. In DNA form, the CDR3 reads TGTGCCAGCAAAGGGACTAGCAGGGAGCAGTTCTTC. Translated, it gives CASKGTSREQFF.

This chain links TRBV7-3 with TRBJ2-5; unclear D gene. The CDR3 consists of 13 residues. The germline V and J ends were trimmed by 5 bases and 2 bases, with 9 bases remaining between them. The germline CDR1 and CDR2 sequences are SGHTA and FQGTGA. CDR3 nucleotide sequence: TGTGCCAGCAGCCCTGGGCAGCAAGAGACCCAGTACTTC. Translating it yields CASSPGQQETQYF.

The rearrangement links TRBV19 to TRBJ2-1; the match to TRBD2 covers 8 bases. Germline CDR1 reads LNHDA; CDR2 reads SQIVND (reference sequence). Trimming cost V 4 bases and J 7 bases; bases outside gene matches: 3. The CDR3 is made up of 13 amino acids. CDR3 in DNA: TGTGCCAGTAGTAAGGGACTAGTTAATGAGCAGTTCTTC. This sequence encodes CASSKGLVNEQFF. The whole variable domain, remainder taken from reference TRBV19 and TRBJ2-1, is DGGITQSPKYLFRKEGQNVTLSCEQNLNHDAMYWYRQDPGQGLRLIYYSQIVNDFQKGDIAEGYSVSREKKESFPLTVTSAQKNPTAFYLCASSKGLVNEQFFGPGTRLTVL.

The CDR3 region has the DNA TGCGCCAGCAGCTTGCAAGACCCCAGTCGCGGTGAGCAGTTCTTC. Its translation: CASSLQDPSRGEQFF. The chain joins TRBV5-1 to TRBJ2-1; D is ambiguous. The CDR3 spans 15 residues. Trimming stripped 1 base from V and 9 bases from J, with 17 bases between. The germline V gene encodes CDR1 SGHRS and CDR2 YFSETQ.

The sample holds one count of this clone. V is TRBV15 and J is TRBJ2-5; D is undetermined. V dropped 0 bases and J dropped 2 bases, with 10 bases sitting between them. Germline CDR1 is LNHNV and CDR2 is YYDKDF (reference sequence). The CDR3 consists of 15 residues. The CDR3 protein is CATSRDPVIQETQYF. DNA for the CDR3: TGTGCCACCAGCAGAGACCCGGTAATTCAAGAGACCCAGTACTTC.

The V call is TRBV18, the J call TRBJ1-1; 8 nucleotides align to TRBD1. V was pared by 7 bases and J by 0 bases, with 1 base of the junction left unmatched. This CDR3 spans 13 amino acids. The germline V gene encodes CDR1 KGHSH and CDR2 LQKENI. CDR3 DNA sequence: TGTGCCAGCTGGGGACAGGTGAACACTGAAGCTTTCTTT. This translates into CASWGQVNTEAFF. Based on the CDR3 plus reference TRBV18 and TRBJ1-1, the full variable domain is NAGVMQNPRHLVRRRGQEARLRCSPMKGHSHVYWYRQLPEEGLKFMVYLQKENIIDESGMPKERFSAEFPKEGPSILRIQQVVRGDSAAYFCASWGQVNTEAFFGQGTRLTVV.